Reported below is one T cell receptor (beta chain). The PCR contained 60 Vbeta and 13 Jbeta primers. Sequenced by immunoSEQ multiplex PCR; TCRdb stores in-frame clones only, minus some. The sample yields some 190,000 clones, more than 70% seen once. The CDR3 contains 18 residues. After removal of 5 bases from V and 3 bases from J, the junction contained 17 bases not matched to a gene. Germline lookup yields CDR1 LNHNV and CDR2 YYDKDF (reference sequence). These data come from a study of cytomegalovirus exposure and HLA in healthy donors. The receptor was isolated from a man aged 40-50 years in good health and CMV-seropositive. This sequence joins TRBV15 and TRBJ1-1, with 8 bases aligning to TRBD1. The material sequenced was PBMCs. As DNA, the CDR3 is TGTGCCACCAGCTCCAGAGGGCAGGGGGCGCGGCCGGACACTGAAGCTTTCTTT. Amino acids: CATSSRGQGARPDTEAFF.